The clone carrying this TCR beta chain was observed once. The source of the sample is a study of blood T cell repertoires in COVID-19. Overall study context: The analysed material was cDNA or gDNA that came from T cells, B-cell-depleted T cells, or PBMCs.

Trimming left V 6 bases short and J 3 bases short, with 12 bases between. The CDR3 spans 14 residues. In germline, CDR1 is MDHEN, CDR2 SYDVKM. Only in-frame clones appear in the TCRdb table, and some are missing; sequencing was by immunoSEQ multiplex PCR. The table has about 19,000 clones, around 86% seen once. The receptor was isolated from a human donor in a cohort sampled during active COVID-19. Sequencing used peripheral blood. V and J are TRBV28 and TRBJ1-5, with a tentative D call TRBD1 (6 bases). The chain's CDR3 is CASSGTTDNQPQHF. The DNA of the CDR3 is TGTGCCAGCAGCGGGACAACGGACAATCAGCCCCAGCATTTT.